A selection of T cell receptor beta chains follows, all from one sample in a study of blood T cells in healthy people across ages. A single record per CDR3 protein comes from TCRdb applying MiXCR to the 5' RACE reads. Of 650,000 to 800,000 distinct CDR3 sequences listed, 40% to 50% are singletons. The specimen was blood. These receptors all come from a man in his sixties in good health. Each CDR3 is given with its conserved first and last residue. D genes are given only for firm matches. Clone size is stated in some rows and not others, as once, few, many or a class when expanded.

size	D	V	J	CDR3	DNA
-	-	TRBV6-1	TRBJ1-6	CASRDSNSPLHF	TGTGCCAGCAGGGACAGTAATTCACCCCTCCACTTT
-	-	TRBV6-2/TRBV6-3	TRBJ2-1	CASRRLYNEQFF	TGTGCCAGCAGGCGACTATACAATGAGCAGTTCTTC
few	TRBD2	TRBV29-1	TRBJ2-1	CSVEDLGTSGVNEQFF	TGCAGCGTTGAAGATCTGGGGACTAGCGGGGTCAATGAGCAGTTCTTC
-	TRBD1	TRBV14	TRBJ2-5	CASSRDRMAQYF	TGTGCCAGCAGCAGGGACAGAATGGCCCAGTACTTC
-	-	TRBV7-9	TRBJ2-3	CASSPTRVPTDTQYF	TGTGCCAGCAGCCCAACCCGCGTCCCCACAGATACGCAGTATTTT
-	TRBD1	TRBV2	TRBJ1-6	CASSRQGLRSYNSPLHF	TGTGCCAGCAGCCGACAGGGTCTCCGCTCCTATAATTCACCCCTCCACTTT
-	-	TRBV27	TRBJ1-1	CASSPRQDLNTEAFF	TGTGCCAGCAGTCCCAGACAGGACCTGAACACTGAAGCTTTCTTT
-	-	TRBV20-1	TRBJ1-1	CSARPGIDTEAFF	TGCAGTGCTAGGCCAGGGATCGACACTGAAGCTTTCTTT
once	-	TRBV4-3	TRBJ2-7	CASSQDEGTREQYF	TGCGCCAGCAGCCAAGATGAGGGAACGAGAGAGCAGTACTTC
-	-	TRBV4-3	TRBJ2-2	CASSQDKVVGELFF	TGCGCCAGCAGCCAAGATAAGGTGGTCGGGGAGCTGTTTTTT
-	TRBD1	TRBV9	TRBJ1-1	CASSVGQGGTEAFF	TGTGCCAGCAGCGTAGGACAGGGGGGGACTGAAGCTTTCTTT
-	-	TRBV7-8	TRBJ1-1	CASSKRTENTEAFF	TGTGCCAGCAGCAAGAGGACAGAGAACACTGAAGCTTTCTTT
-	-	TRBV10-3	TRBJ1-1	CATTTGVMNTEAFF	TGTGCCACGACAACGGGGGTCATGAACACTGAAGCTTTCTTT
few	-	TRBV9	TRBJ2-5	CASSVSPQRETQYF	TGTGCCAGCAGCGTCTCCCCCCAACGAGAGACCCAGTACTTC
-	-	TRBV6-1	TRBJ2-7	CASSEYGTDEQYF	TGTGCCAGCAGTGAATATGGAACGGACGAGCAGTACTTC
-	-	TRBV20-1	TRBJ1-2	CSASPAGGGYTF	TGCAGTGCTAGTCCGGCCGGGGGTGGCTACACCTTC
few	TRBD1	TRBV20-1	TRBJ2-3	CSARAGQGVLDTQYF	TGCAGTGCTAGAGCGGGACAGGGGGTTTTGGATACGCAGTATTTT
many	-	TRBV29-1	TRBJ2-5	CSVGGGRGETQYF	TGCAGCGTTGGTGGGGGGCGAGGGGAGACCCAGTACTTC
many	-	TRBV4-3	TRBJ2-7	CASSVLVNYEQYF	TGCGCCAGCAGCGTACTTGTAAACTACGAGCAGTACTTC
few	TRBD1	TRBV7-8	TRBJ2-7	CASSLRGVGQGLDEQYF	TGTGCCAGCAGCTTAAGGGGAGTGGGACAGGGTCTCGACGAGCAGTACTTC
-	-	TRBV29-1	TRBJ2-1	CSVGAFDNEQFF	TGCAGCGTTGGGGCCTTTGACAATGAGCAGTTCTTC
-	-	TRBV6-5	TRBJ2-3	CASSHSGLSTDTQYF	TGTGCCAGCAGTCACAGCGGCCTAAGCACAGATACGCAGTATTTT
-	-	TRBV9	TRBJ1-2	CASSPEGAVIDGYTF	TGTGCCAGCAGCCCAGAAGGGGCGGTTATAGATGGCTACACCTTC
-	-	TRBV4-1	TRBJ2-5	CASSQVVLTQETQYF	TGCGCCAGCAGCCAAGTTGTACTAACGCAAGAGACCCAGTACTTC
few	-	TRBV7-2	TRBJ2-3	CASSLVRGQFTDTQYF	TGTGCCAGCAGCTTAGTGCGGGGGCAATTCACAGATACGCAGTATTTT
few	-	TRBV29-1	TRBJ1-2	CSVERPEGRALNYGYTF	TGCAGCGTTGAACGCCCTGAGGGCAGGGCCCTAAACTATGGCTACACCTTC
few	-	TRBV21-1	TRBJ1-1	CASTLGRGSEGGLNTEAFF	TGTGCCAGCACCCTGGGTAGGGGCAGCGAGGGAGGGTTGAACACTGAAGCTTTCTTT
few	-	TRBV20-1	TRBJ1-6	CSARASTTGSSYNSPLHF	TGCAGTGCTAGAGCCAGTACCACAGGGAGCTCCTATAATTCACCCCTCCACTTT
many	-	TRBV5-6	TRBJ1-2	CASSLGVTRGYTF	TGTGCCAGCAGCTTGGGGGTAACTAGAGGCTACACCTTC
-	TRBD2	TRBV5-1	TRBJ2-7	CASSPAGGGYEQYF	TGCGCCAGCAGCCCTGCTGGGGGGGGCTACGAGCAGTACTTC
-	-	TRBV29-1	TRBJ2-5	CSVVGNQMRAQYF	TGCAGCGTTGTGGGGAACCAGATGCGGGCCCAGTACTTC
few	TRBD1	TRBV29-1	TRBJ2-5	CSVALNRGETQYF	TGCAGCGTTGCCCTAAACAGGGGAGAGACCCAGTACTTC
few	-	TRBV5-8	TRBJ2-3	CASSPGPRRTDTQYF	TGTGCCAGCTCTCCGGGCCCCCGGAGAACAGATACGCAGTATTTT
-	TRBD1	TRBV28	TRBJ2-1	CASSLGTGLFF	TGTGCCAGCAGTTTGGGGACAGGTCTGTTCTTC
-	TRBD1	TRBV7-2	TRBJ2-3	CTSSLTTGPDTQYF	TGTACCAGCAGCTTGACGACAGGGCCAGATACGCAGTATTTT
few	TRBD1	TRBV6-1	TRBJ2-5	CASSGRTGRVQETQYF	TGTGCCAGCAGTGGAAGGACAGGTCGAGTCCAAGAGACCCAGTACTTC
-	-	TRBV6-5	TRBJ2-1	CAGSYLGKGDEQFF	TGTGCCGGCAGTTACCTGGGCAAAGGGGATGAGCAGTTCTTC
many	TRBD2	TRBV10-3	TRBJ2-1	CAISGGPLVEQFF	TGTGCCATCTCGGGGGGGCCTCTTGTTGAGCAGTTCTTC
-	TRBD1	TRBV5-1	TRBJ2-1	CASSLGQGEWDEQFF	TGCGCCAGCAGCTTGGGCCAGGGGGAATGGGATGAGCAGTTCTTC
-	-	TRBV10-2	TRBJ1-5	CASSADSLGNQPQHF	TGCGCCAGCAGTGCGGACAGCCTCGGCAATCAGCCCCAGCATTTT
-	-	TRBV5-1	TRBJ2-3	CASSLGGRPSTDTQYF	TGCGCCAGCAGCCTGGGGGGGCGACCTAGCACAGATACGCAGTATTTT
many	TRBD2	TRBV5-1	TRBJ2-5	CASSLGTSGGGETQYF	TGCGCCAGCAGCTTGGGGACTAGCGGCGGAGGGGAGACCCAGTACTTC
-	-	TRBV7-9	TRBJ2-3	CASSFAGATDTQYF	TGTGCCAGCAGCTTTGCGGGGGCCACAGATACGCAGTATTTT
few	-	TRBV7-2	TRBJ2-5	CASSRATRSETQYF	TGTGCCAGCAGCCGGGCGACCCGCTCGGAGACCCAGTACTTC
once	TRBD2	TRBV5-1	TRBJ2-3	CASSPLTSGDTDTQYF	TGCGCCAGCAGCCCCTTGACTAGCGGGGACACAGATACGCAGTATTTT
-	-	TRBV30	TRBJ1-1	CAWSRQRYTEAFF	TGTGCCTGGAGCCGTCAGAGGTACACTGAAGCTTTCTTT
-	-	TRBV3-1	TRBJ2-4	CASSQAQLREKNIQYF	TGTGCCAGCAGCCAGGCCCAGTTGAGGGAAAAAAACATTCAGTACTTC
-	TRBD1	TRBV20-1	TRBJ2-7	CSARGQGHYEQYF	TGCAGTGCTAGGGGACAGGGCCACTACGAGCAGTACTTC
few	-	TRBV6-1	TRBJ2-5	CASTDSQETQYF	TGTGCCAGCACAGACTCACAAGAGACCCAGTACTTC
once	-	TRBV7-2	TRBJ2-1	CASTLRGNNEQFF	TGTGCCAGCACCCTTCGGGGTAACAATGAGCAGTTCTTC
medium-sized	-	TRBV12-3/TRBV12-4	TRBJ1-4	CASSLKGRSTNEKLFF	TGTGCCAGCAGTTTAAAGGGGAGATCAACTAATGAAAAACTGTTTTTT
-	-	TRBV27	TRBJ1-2	CASSPRGSLGYGYTF	TGTGCCAGCAGTCCCCGAGGGTCGTTGGGCTATGGCTACACCTTC